These 5 T cell receptor beta chains originate from one sample sequenced in a study of CD4+ T cells in melanoma. Data came from immunoSEQ multiplex PCR; TCRdb stores just in-frame clones and leaves some out. The sample holds some 150,000 clones, about 93% seen once. The source of these receptors is a human donor with melanoma.

V usage is TRBV27 and J usage is TRBJ1-5; tentatively, D is TRBD1 (5 bases). V was trimmed by 2 bases and J by 3 bases, leaving 11 bases between them. Looked up from germline, CDR1 is MNHEY and CDR2 is SMNVEV (reference sequence). The CDR3 has 15 residues. CDR3 in amino acids: CASSLRGTLNQPQHF. As DNA, the CDR3 is TGTGCCAGCAGTTTAAGAGGGACCCTCAATCAGCCCCAGCATTTT.

The V and J genes are TRBV6-5 and TRBJ1-2; 7 positions match TRBD1. From germline, CDR1 is MNHEY and CDR2 SVGAGI. The CDR3 has 15 residues. V lost 0 bases to trimming and J lost 5 bases; unmatched junction nucleotides: 6. The CDR3: CASSYSIRGGYGYTF. CDR3 coding DNA: TGTGCCAGCAGTTACTCGATCAGGGGGGGGTATGGCTACACCTTC.

This clone has only one observation. V is TRBV19 and J is TRBJ2-5; maybe TRBD2 (6 bases). The CDR3 has 14 residues. Germline V gives CDR1 LNHDA, CDR2 SQIVND (reference sequence). The ends were cut back, 3 bases at V and 4 bases at J, with 12 bases in the middle. In DNA, the CDR3 is TGTGCCAGTAGTATCCCGGGGGTCCCAGAGACCCAGTACTTC. This encodes CASSIPGVPETQYF.

The CDR3 protein is CAWKWGPSGELFF. The CDR3 nucleotides are TGTGCCTGGAAATGGGGCCCCAGCGGGGAGCTGTTTTTT. V usage is TRBV30 and J usage is TRBJ2-2, with TRBD1 as a possible D gene (5 bases). This CDR3 comprises 13 residues. The V and J ends lost 4 bases and 7 bases respectively, with 13 bases between them. The germline V gene encodes CDR1 GTSNPN and CDR2 SVGIG (reference sequence).

The V call is TRBV5-1, the J call TRBJ1-1; 10 nucleotides line up with TRBD1. The V gene's germline CDR1 is SGHRS and CDR2 YFSETQ. V shed 3 bases, J shed 4 bases, and the junction held 6 bases outside the gene matches. This CDR3 contains 15 residues. Here the CDR3 DNA reads TGCGCCAGCAGCTACGGACAGGGGGAGACCACTGAAGCTTTCTTT. Translated, it gives CASSYGQGETTEAFF.